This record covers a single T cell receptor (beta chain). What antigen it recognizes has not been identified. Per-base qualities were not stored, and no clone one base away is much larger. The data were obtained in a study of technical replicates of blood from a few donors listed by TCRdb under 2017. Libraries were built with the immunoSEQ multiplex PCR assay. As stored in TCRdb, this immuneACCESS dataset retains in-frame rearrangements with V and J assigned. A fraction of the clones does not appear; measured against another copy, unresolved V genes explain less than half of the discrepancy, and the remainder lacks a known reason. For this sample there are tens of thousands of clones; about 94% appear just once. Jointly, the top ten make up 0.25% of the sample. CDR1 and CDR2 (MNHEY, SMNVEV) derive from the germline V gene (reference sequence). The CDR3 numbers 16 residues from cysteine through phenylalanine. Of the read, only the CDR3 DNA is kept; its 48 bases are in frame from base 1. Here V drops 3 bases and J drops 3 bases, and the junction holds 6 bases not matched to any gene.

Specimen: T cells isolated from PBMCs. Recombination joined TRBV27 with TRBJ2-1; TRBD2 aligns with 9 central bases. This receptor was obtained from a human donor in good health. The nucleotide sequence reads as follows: TGTGCCAGCAGTTTCCTCGGACTAGCGAGCTACAATGAGCAGTTCTTC. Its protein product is CASSFLGLASYNEQFF.